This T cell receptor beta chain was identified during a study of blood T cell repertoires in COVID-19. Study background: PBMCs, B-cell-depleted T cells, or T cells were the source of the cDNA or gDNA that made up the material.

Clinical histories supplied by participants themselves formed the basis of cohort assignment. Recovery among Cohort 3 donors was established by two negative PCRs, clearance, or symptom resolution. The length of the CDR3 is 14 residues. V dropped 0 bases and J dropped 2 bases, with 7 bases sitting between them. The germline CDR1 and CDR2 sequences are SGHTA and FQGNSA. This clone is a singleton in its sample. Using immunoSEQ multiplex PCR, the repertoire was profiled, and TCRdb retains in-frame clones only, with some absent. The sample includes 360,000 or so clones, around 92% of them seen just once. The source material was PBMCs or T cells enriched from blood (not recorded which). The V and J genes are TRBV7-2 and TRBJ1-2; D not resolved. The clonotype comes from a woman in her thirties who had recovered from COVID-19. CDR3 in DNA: TGTGCCAGCAGCTTAGCCCAACAGAACTATGGCTACACCTTC. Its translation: CASSLAQQNYGYTF.